This passage covers 9 T cell receptor beta chains from one sample sequenced in a study of monozygotic twins with inflammatory bowel disease. TCRdb reprocessed the 5' RACE reads, with one entry per CDR3 protein and no DNA. Here the sample table reports more than 110,000 distinct CDR3 sequences. Sequencing used blood. All receptors derive from a human donor with ulcerative colitis or Crohn's disease, or a healthy co-twin of an affected twin (not recorded which).

Here the CDR3 reads CAISAGTSEYNEQFF. This chain uses TRBV10-3 with TRBJ2-1; the TCRdb call, TRBD2, lacks DNA for checking. This CDR3 has 15 amino acids. Germline V gene sequence: CDR1 ENHRY, CDR2 SYGVKD.

This CDR3 is CASSPRLAGGPWHKNIQYF. V is TRBV25-1 and J is TRBJ2-4; the TCRdb D gene call, TRBD2, has no DNA to confirm it. The CDR3 loop spans 19 amino acids. CDR1 is MGHDK and CDR2 is SYGVNS in the germline V gene.

This rearrangement joins TRBV5-4 to TRBJ1-2. CDR3 length equals 15 residues. The germline gives CDR1 SGHNT, CDR2 YYREEE (reference sequence). Here the CDR3 reads CASSLEGTSIYGYTF.

V is TRBV10-2 and J is TRBJ2-1; with no DNA, the TCRdb D assignment of TRBD2 cannot be verified. CDR1 is WSHSY, CDR2 SAAADI, per germline. This CDR3 spans 18 amino acids. This CDR3 reads CASSEPGTSGASYNEQFF.

The CDR3 sequence: CASSLGSSAHAFF. The gene calls are TRBV14 and TRBJ1-1. This CDR3 is 13 amino acids long. Germline CDR1 and CDR2: SGHDN and FVKESK.

The CDR3 region is CSAREEEGINEQYF. The chain links TRBV20-1 to TRBJ2-7. The CDR3 loop spans 14 amino acids. The germline gives CDR1 DFQATT, CDR2 SNEGSKA (reference sequence).

The chain has TRBV7-3 and TRBJ2-1; TCRdb outputs TRBD1, but without DNA this stays unchecked. The CDR3 runs 12 residues. The germline gives CDR1 SGHTA, CDR2 FQGTGA. This chain's CDR3 is CASSLGRGQQFF. The variable domain in full, with the rest retrieved from reference TRBV7-3 and TRBJ2-1, is GAGVSQTPSNKVTEKGKYVELRCDPISGHTALYWYRQSLGQGPEFLIYFQGTGAADDSGLPNDRFFAVRPEGSVSTLKIQRTERGDSAVYLCASSLGRGQQFFGPGTRLTVL.

J is TRBJ2-7 and V is TRBV20-1; the D call from TCRdb, TRBD1, cannot be confirmed without DNA. The CDR3 spans 15 residues. CDR1 is DFQATT and CDR2 is SNEGSKA in the germline V gene (reference sequence). This CDR3 reads CSARATGTGSYEQYF.

This chain links TRBV6-2 or TRBV6-3 with TRBJ2-7. Germline CDR1 reads MNHEY; CDR2 reads SVGEGT. The CDR3 covers 14 residues. CDR3 sequence reads: CASSYSGSAYEQYF.